This TCR beta chain came from a study of T cell repertoires in cytomegalovirus infection. The table lists this clonotype with a count of one. The antigen is undetermined. TCRdb reprocessed the reads via MiXCR and lists one record per CDR3 protein. The sample has some 800,000 distinct CDR3 sequences; 30% to 35% are singletons. The V and J ends lost 2 bases and 5 bases respectively, with 18 bases between them. This CDR3 has 17 residues. Germline CDR1 and CDR2: LGHNA and YNFKEQ. This TCR came from a human donor in good health (CMV status not recorded). Some clones in this sample may be carry-over from other donors' samples. The V call is TRBV4-2, the J call TRBJ2-2, with D possibly matching TRBD1 (5 bases). The sequencing here drew on cultured CD8+ T cells from PBMCs, taken from culture after CMV antigen stimulation. The DNA for the CDR3 is TGTGCCAGCAGCCAACCGGCCGTCCTAGGGGAAACCGGGGAGCTGTTTTTT. Amino acid sequence: CASSQPAVLGETGELFF.